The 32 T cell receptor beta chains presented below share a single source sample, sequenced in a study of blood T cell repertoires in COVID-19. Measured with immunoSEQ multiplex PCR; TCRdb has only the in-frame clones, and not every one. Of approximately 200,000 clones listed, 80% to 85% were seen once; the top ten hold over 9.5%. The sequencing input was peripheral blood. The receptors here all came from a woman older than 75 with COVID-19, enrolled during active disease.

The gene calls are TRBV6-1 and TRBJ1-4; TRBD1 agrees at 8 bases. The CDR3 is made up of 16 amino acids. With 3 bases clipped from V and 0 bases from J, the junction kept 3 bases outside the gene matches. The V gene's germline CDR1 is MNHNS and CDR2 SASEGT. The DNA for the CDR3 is TGTGCCAGCAGTGACAGGGGGCAGGCAACTAATGAAAAACTGTTTTTT. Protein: CASSDRGQATNEKLFF.

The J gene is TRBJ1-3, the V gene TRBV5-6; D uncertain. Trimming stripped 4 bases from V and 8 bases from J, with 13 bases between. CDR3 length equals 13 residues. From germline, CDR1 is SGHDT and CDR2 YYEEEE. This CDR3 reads CASSPTPSHTIYF. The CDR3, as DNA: TGTGCCAGCAGCCCCACTCCGAGCCACACCATATATTTT.

The CDR3 loop reads CASSLRVRVGYGYTF. As DNA, the CDR3 is TGTGCCAGCAGTTTAAGGGTGAGGGTAGGTTATGGCTACACCTTC. The V gene is TRBV28, the J gene TRBJ1-2; unclear D gene. V dropped 2 bases and J dropped 5 bases, with 15 bases sitting between them. Germline V gene data show CDR1 as MDHEN and CDR2 as SYDVKM. This CDR3 is built from 15 residues.

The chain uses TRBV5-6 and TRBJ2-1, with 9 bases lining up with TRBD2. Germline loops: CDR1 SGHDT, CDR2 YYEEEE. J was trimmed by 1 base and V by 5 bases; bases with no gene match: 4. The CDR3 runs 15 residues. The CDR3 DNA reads TGTGCCAGCAGAGAGGGACTAGCTTCCTACAATGAGCAGTTCTTC. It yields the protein CASREGLASYNEQFF.

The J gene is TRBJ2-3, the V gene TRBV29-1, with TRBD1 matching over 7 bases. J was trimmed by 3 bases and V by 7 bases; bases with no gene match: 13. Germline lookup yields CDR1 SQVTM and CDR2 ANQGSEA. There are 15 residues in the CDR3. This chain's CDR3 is CSAPTGTAGTDTQYF. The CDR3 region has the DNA TGCAGCGCCCCGACCGGGACAGCAGGTACAGATACGCAGTATTTT.

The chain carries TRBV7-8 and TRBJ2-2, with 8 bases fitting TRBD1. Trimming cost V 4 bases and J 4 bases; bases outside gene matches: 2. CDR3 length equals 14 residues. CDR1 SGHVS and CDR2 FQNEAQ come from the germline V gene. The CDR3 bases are TGTGCCAGCAGCTCCAGGGGGCTCACCGGGGAGCTGTTTTTT. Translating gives CASSSRGLTGELFF.

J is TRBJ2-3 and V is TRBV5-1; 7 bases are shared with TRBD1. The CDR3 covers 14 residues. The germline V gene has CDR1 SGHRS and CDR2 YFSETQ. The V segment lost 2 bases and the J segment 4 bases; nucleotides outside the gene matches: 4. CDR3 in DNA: TGCGCCAGCAGCTTAGACAGGGAATCAGATACGCAGTATTTT. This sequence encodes CASSLDRESDTQYF.

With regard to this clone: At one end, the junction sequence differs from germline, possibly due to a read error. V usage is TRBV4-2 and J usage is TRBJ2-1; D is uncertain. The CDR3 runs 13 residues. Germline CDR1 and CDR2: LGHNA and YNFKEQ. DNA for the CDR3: TGTGCCAGCAGCCAAGAGGTCCACAATGAACAGTTCTTC. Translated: CASSQEVHNEQFF.

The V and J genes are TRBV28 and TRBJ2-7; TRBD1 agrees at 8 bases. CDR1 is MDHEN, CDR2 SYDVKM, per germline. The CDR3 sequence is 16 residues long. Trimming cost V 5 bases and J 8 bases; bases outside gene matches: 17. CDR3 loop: CASSTRQGKVLFKQYF. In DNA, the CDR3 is TGTGCCAGCAGTACCCGACAGGGGAAGGTGCTTTTCAAGCAGTACTTC.

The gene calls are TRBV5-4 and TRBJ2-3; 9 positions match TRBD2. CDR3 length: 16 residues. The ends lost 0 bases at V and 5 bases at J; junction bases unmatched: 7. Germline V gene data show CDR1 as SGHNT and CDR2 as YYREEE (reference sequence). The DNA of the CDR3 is TGTGCCAGCAGCTTGGCCAGCGGGGGGCGGGGAGATACGCAGTATTTT. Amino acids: CASSLASGGRGDTQYF.

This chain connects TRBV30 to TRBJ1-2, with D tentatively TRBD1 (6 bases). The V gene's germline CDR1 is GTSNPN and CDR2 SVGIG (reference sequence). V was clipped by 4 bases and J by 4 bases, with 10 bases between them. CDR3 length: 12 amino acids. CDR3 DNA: TGTGCCTGGATCCAGGGGAGCTATGGCTACACCTTC. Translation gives CAWIQGSYGYTF.

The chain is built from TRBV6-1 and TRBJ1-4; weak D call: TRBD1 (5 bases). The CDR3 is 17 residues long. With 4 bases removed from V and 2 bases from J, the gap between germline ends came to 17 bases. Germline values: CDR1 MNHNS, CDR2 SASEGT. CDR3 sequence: CASSGAFWTTTNEKLFF. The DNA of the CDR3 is TGTGCCAGCAGTGGCGCCTTTTGGACAACTACTAATGAAAAACTGTTTTTT.

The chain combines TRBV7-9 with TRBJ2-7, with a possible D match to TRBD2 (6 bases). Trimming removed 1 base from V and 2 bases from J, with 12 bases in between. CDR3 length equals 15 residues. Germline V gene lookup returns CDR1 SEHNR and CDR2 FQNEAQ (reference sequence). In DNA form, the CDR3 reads TGTGCCAGCAGCTTAGATGGGGGGTCCCCCTACGAGCAGTACTTC. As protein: CASSLDGGSPYEQYF.

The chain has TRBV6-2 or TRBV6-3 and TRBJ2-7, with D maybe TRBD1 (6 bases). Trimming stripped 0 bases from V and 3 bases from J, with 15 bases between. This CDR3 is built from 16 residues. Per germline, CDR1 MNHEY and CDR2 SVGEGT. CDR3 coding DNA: TGTGCCAGCAGTTACTCGATTTCTACAGGGTTCTACGAGCAGTACTTC. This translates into CASSYSISTGFYEQYF.

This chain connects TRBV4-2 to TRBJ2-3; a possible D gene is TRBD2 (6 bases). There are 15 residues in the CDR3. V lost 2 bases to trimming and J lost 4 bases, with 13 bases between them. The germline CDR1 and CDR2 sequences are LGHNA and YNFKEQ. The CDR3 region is CASSQRGTYADTQYF. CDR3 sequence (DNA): TGTGCCAGCAGCCAACGCGGGACGTACGCAGATACGCAGTATTTT.

The CDR3 DNA is TGTGCCAGCAGTCCCCGACCGCGGCGAAGCAATCAGCCCCAGCATTTT. The encoded protein is CASSPRPRRSNQPQHF. The chain employs TRBV25-1 and TRBJ1-5; D gene unclear. There are 16 residues in the CDR3. V shed 5 bases and J shed 1 base, with 15 bases lying between them. Per the germline V gene, CDR1 is MGHDK and CDR2 is SYGVNS.

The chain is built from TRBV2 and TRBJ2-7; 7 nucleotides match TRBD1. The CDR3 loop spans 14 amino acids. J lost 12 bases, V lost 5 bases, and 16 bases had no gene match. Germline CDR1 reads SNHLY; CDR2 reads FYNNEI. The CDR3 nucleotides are TGTGCCAGCAGTCCAAATCGGGACAGTGCACCTAGGTACTTC. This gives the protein CASSPNRDSAPRYF.

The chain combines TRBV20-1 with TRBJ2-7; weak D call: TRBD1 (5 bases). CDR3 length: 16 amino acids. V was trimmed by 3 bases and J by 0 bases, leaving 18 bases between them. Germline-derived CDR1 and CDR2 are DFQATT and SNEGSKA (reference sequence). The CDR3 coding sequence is TGCAGTGCTAGTAAAGGCTGGGGCGGCCGCTCCTACGAGCAGTACTTC. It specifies CSASKGWGGRSYEQYF.

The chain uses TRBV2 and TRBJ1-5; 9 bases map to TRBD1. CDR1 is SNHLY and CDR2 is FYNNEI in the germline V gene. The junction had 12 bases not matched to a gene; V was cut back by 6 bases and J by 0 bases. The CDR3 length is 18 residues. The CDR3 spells CASSEIQGAIYSNQPQHF. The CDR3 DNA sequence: TGTGCCAGCAGCGAAATACAGGGGGCGATTTATAGCAATCAGCCCCAGCATTTT.

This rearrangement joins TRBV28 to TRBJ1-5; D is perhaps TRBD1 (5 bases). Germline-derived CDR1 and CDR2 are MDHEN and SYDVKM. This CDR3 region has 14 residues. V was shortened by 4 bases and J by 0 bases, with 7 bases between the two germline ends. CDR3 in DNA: TGTGCCAGCAGTTGGGGGGATAGCAATCAGCCCCAGCATTTT. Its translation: CASSWGDSNQPQHF. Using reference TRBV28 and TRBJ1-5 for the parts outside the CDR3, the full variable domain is DVKVTQSSRYLVKRTGEKVFLECVQDMDHENMFWYRQDPGLGLRLIYFSYDVKMKEKGDIPEGYSVSREKKERFSLILESASTNQTSMYLCASSWGDSNQPQHFGDGTRLSIL.

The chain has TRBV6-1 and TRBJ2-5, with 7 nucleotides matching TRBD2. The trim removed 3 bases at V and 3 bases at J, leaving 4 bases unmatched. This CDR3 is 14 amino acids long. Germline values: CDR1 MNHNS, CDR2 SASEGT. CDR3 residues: CASSEGGSKETQYF. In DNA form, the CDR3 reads TGTGCCAGCAGTGAGGGGGGGAGTAAAGAGACCCAGTACTTC.

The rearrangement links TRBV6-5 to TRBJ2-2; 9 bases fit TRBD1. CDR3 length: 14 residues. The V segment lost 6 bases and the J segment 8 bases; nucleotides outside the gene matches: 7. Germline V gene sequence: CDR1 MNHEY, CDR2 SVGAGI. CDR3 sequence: CASRSRQGGGELFF. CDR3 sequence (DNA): TGTGCCAGCAGAAGCAGACAGGGGGGTGGGGAGCTGTTTTTT.

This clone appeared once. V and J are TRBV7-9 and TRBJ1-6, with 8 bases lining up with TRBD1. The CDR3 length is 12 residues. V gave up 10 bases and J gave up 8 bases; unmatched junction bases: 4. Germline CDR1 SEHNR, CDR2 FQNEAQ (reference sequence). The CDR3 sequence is CAIDRGHSPLHF. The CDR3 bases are TGTGCCATTGACAGGGGTCATTCACCCCTCCACTTT.

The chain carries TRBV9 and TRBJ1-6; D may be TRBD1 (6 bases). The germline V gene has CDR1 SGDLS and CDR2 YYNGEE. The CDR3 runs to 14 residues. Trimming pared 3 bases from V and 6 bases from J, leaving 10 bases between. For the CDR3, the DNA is TGTGCCAGCAGCGCAGGGGTTCCTAATTCACCCCTCCACTTT. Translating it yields CASSAGVPNSPLHF.

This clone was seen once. CDR3 region: CASSQQRGSYEQYF. The CDR3 DNA is TGTGCCAGCAGCCAACAGAGGGGGTCTTACGAGCAGTACTTC. The V and J genes are TRBV3-1 (or the pseudogene TRBV3-2) and TRBJ2-7; D perhaps matches TRBD1 (6 bases). V lost 2 bases and J lost 4, with 12 bases in between. CDR1 and CDR2 from the germline V gene are LGHDT and YNNKEL (reference sequence). The CDR3 consists of 14 residues.

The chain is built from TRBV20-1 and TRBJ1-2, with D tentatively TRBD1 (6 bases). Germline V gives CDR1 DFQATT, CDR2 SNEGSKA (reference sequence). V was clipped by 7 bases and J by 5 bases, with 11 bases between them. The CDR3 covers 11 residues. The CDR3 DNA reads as TGCAGTGTATACAGGGCGTATGGCTACACCTTC. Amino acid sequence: CSVYRAYGYTF.

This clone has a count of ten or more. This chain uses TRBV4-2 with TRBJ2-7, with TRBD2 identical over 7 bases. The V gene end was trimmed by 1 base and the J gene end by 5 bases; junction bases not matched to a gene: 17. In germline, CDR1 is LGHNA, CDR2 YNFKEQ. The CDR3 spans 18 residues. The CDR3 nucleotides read TGTGCCAGCAGCCAAGGTTTCGGCGGGAGCCCCTCGGCCCACGAGCAGTACTTC. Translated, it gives CASSQGFGGSPSAHEQYF.

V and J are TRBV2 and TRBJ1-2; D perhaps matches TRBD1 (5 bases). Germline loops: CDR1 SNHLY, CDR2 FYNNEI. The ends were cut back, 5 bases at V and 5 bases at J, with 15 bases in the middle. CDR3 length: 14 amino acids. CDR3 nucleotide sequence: TGTGCCAGCAGTCGACAAGCAGGGATTTATGGCTACACCTTC. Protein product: CASSRQAGIYGYTF.

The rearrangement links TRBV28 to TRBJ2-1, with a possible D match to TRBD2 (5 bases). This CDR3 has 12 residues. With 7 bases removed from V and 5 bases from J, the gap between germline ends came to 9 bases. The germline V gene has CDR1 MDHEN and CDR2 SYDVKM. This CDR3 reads CASIGVHNEQFF. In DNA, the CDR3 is TGTGCCAGCATCGGGGTCCACAATGAGCAGTTCTTC.

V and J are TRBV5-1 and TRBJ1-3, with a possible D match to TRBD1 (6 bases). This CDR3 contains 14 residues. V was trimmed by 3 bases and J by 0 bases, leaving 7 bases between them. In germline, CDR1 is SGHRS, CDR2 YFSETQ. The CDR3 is CASSSQGSGNTIYF. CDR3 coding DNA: TGCGCCAGCAGCTCACAGGGCTCTGGAAACACCATATATTTT.

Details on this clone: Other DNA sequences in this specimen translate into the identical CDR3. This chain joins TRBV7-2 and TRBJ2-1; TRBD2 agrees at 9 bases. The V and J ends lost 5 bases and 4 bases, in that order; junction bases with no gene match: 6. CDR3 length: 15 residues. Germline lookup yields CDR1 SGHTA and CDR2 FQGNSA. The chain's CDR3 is CASSLSGGPYNEQFF. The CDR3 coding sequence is TGTGCCAGCAGCCTAAGCGGGGGGCCTTACAATGAGCAGTTCTTC.

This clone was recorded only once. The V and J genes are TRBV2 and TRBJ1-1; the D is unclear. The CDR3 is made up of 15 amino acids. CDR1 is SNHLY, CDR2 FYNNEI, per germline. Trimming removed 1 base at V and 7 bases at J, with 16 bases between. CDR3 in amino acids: CASSEGWPRSFEAFF. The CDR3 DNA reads TGTGCCAGCAGTGAAGGTTGGCCCCGATCCTTTGAAGCTTTCTTT.